Detailed here is one TCR beta chain. Antigen specificity is unknown. The donors, healthy Caucasians from Russia, were aged roughly 6 to 90. The CDR3 runs to 15 residues. The V gene end was trimmed by 5 bases and the J gene end by 0 bases; junction bases not matched to a gene: 4. CDR1 DFQATT and CDR2 SNEGSKA come from the germline V gene (reference sequence). Primed by a sample-barcoded 5' primer and a J-beta primer mix, a second PCR proceeded for about 7 to 11 cycles. Per-sample output comprised a minimum of 3 million paired-end reads containing CDR3. TCRdb analysed the 5' RACE reads with MiXCR anew, one entry per CDR3 protein. The sample lists roughly 800,000 distinct CDR3 sequences; 25% were seen once. The sample belongs to a study of blood T cells in healthy people across ages. General study points: Estimates of diversity drawn from one million T cells were considered underestimates. The study found TCR beta diversity correlated strongly with naive T cell percentage.

These sequences were also reported in another study, on T cells of mothers and their children.

This sequence originates from a boy aged 5-17 years in good health. The chain uses TRBV20-1 and TRBJ2-3; 11 bases match TRBD2. The sequencing input was blood. For the CDR3, the DNA is TGCAGTGCTGTCAGGACTAGCGGGAGCACAGATACGCAGTATTTT. It translates to CSAVRTSGSTDTQYF.